This T cell receptor (beta chain) was recovered during a study of T cell responses to AZD1222 COVID-19 vaccine (TCRdb year 2021). General notes on the study: TCR sequencing was performed for 230 to 250 trial participants, of whom about 200 were given two doses of AZD1222 and around 26 were given two doses of MenACWY control vaccine. Trial participants were enrolled into age subgroups of 18-55, 56-69 and 70-plus years, which contained approximately 150, 28 and 58 TCR-sequenced participants, respectively. The study at large found these results: Conclusions about previously exposed vaccinees are limited, since just 6 or 7 AZD1222 recipients were seropositive for SARS-CoV-2 at baseline. Reportedly, close to half of the unique spike-specific TCRs recognized epitopes lying outside the regions that are mutated in the B.1.351 and B.1.1.7 variants. The 56-69-year group was small, and its depth increase did not reach significance, likely because of low power. Because no samples from the day 14 peak response were available, repertoires could be characterized only after the peak T cell response. The whole spike protein was spanned by vaccine-associated CD4 TCRs, and dominant responses were seen in regions 160-218 and 743-854. Most participants were white British and females outnumbered males, and the authors suggested that clonal diversity may have been underestimated. A significant rise in spike-specific TCR breadth and depth was observed after two AZD1222 doses relative to day 0 and relative to MenACWY recipients.

About this clone itself: There is no known antigen for this receptor. Base-call qualities are not available, and no considerably larger clone is one nucleotide away.

The CDR3 regions of human TCRbeta chains were analyzed by immunosequencing. The published analysis was carried out like this. TCRs in the repertoires were compared against a reference library of SARS-CoV-2-specific TCRs that had been generated with the MIRA antigen-specificity platform. Breadth meant the fraction of unique TCRs that were SARS-CoV-2-associated, whereas depth meant the fraction of total T cells that were SARS-CoV-2-associated. Using the MIRA data, each spike-specific TCR was mapped to the spike region that the TCR reacts to and placed in a CD4 or CD8 class. Log10-transformed breadth and depth values were compared by one-way ANOVA with Sidak's multiple comparisons tests. The immuneACCESS repertoire file appears here via TCRdb, limited to in-frame rearrangements. These files lack a portion of the clones; in checked studies, under half of the deficit traces to unresolved V genes, and the cause of the others is not known. V and J calls and clone size come straight from that table; D and trimming were deduced from the DNA. The sample table lists about 140,000 clones, 90% to 95% of them with a count of one. Jointly, the top ten make up more than 10% of the sample.

Per the publication, the time point label means: sample from adult after SARS-CoV-2 infection, after symptom onset. Two convalescent COVID-19 patients, sampled after symptom onset from adults with prior SARS-CoV-2 infection, were also TCR-sequenced for comparison. This TCR was sampled from an adult who had recovered from COVID-19. The source was peripheral blood, collected after recovery from COVID-19.

The DNA reads TGCGCCAGCAGCCAACCGGGACGCAGGCCAACTGGGGCCAACGTCCTGACTTTC. Translated, this is CASSQPGRRPTGANVLTF. The chain links TRBV4-1 with TRBJ2-6; the D gene is perhaps TRBD1 or TRBD2, as each covers 5 bases. The CDR1 and CDR2 encoded by the germline V gene are MGHRA and YSYEKL. V and J are truncated by 2 bases and 2 bases respectively, leaving an intervening sequence of 16 bases. From its cysteine to its phenylalanine, the CDR3 spans 18 amino acids. Here the CDR3 DNA is all that survives: 54 bases in frame from base 1.